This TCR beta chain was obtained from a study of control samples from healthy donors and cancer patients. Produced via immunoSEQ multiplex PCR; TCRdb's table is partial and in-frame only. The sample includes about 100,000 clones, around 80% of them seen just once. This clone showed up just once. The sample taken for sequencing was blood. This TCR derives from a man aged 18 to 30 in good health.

CDR3 bases: TGCGCCAGCAGCCAAGACTGGTTGCGTTCCGCAGATACGCAGTATTTT. Translating gives CASSQDWLRSADTQYF. This chain links TRBV4-3 with TRBJ2-3; D remains unclear. Germline CDR1 and CDR2: LGHNA and YSLEER. There are 16 residues in the CDR3. The ends were cut back, 0 bases at V and 4 bases at J, with 14 bases in the middle.